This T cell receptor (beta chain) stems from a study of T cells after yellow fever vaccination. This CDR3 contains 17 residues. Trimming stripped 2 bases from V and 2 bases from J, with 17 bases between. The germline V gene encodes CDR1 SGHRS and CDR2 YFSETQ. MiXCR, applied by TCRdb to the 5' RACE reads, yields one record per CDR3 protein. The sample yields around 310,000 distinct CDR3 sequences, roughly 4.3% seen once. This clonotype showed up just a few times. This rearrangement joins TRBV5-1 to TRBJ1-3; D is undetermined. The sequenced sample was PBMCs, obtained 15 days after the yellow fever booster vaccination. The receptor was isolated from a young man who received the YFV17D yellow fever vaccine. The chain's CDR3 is CASSFGEFQPTGNTIYF. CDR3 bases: TGCGCCAGCAGCTTTGGGGAGTTCCAGCCTACTGGAAACACCATATATTTT.